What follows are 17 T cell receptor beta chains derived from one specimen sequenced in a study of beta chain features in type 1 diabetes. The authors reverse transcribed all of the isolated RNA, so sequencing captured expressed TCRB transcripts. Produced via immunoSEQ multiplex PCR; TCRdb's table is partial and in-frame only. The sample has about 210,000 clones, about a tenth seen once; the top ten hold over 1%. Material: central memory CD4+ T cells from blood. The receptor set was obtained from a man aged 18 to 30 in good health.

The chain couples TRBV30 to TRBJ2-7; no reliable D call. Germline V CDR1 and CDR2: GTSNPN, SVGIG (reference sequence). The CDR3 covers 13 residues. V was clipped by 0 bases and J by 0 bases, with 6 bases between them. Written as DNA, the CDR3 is TGTGCCTGGAGTGTAACTACCTCCTACGAGCAGTACTTC. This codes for CAWSVTTSYEQYF.

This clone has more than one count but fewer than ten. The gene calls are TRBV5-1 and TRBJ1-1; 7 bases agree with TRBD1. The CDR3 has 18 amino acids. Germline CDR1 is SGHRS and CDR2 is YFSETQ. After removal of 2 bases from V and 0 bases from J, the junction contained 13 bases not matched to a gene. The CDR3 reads CASSLRQGGLSMNTEAFF. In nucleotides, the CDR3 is TGCGCCAGCAGCTTACGACAGGGAGGGCTCTCCATGAACACTGAAGCTTTCTTT.

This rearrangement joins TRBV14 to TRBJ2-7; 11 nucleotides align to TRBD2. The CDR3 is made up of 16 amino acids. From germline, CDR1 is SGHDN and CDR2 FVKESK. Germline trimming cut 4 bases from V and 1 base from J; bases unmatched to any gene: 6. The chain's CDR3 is CASSPILAGVSYEQYF. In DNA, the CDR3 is TGTGCCAGCAGCCCGATACTAGCGGGAGTTTCCTACGAGCAGTACTTC.

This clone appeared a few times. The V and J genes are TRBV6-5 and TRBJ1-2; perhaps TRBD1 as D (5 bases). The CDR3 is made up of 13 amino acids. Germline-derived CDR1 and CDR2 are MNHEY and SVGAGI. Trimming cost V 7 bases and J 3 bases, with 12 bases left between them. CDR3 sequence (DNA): TGTGCCAGCAAGCCAGGGATGGACTATGGCTACACCTTC. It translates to CASKPGMDYGYTF.

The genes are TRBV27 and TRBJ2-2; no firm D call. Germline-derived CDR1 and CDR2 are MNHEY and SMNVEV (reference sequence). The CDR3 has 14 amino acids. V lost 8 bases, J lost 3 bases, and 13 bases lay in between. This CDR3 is CASAPGGYTGELFF. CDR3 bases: TGTGCCAGCGCCCCCGGCGGTTACACCGGGGAGCTGTTTTTT.

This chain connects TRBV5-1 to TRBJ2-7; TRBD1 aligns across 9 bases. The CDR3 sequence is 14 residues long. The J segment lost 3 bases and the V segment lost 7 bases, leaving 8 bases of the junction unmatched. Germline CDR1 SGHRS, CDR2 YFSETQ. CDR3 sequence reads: CASGAQTGGYEQYF. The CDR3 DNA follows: TGCGCCAGCGGCGCCCAGACAGGGGGCTACGAGCAGTACTTC.

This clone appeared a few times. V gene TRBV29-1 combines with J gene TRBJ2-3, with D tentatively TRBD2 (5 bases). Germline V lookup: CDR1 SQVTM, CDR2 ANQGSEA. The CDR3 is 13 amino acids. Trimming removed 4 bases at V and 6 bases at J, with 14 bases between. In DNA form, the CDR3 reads TGCAGCGTTGCGGCTAGCTCCTCGGATACGCAGTATTTT. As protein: CSVAASSSDTQYF.

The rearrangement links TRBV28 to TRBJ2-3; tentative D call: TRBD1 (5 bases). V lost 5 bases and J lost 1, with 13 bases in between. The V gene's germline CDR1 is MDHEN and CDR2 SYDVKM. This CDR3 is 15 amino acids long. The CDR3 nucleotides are TGTGCCAGCAGTAAACAAGGCAGGGGCACAGATACGCAGTATTTT. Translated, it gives CASSKQGRGTDTQYF.

The CDR3 loop reads CASSHDRGTQFF. For the CDR3, the DNA is TGCGCCAGCAGCCATGATAGGGGGACGCAGTTCTTC. The chain is built from TRBV4-1 and TRBJ2-1, with D possibly matching TRBD1 (6 bases). CDR3 length: 12 residues. Germline V lookup: CDR1 MGHRA, CDR2 YSYEKL. V was trimmed by 3 bases and J by 12 bases, leaving 12 bases between them.

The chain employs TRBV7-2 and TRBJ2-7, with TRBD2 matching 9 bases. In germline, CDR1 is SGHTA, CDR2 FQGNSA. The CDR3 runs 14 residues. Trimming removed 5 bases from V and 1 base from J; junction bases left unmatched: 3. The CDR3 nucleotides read TGTGCCAGCAGCCTGACTAGCGGATCCTACGAGCAGTACTTC. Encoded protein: CASSLTSGSYEQYF.

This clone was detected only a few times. The CDR3 reads CASSLQVPTAQPDGYTF. Written as DNA, the CDR3 is TGTGCCAGCAGTTTGCAGGTCCCGACAGCCCAACCCGATGGCTACACCTTC. This chain uses TRBV28 with TRBJ1-2; D is possibly TRBD1 (5 bases). Looked up from germline, CDR1 is MDHEN and CDR2 is SYDVKM. Between the trimmed V and J ends, which lost 3 bases and 6 bases, there was a span of 23 bases. The CDR3 runs 17 residues.

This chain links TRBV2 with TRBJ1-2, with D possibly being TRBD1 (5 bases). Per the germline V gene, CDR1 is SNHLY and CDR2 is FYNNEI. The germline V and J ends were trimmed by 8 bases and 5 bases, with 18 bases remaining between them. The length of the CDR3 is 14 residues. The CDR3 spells CASLVRRDLYGYTF. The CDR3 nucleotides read TGTGCCAGCCTCGTCCGCAGGGACCTATATGGCTACACCTTC.

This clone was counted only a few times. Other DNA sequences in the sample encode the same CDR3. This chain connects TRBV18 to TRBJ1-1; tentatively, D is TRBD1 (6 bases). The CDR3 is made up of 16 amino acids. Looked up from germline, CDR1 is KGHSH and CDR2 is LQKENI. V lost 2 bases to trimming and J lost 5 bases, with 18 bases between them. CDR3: CASSPNFAGVQTEAFF. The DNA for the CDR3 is TGTGCCAGCTCACCAAATTTTGCAGGGGTGCAAACTGAAGCTTTCTTT.

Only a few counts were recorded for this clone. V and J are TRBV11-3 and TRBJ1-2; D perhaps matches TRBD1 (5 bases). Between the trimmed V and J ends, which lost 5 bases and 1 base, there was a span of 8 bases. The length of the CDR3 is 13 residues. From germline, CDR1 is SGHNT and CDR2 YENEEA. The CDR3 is CASSRGDNYGYTF. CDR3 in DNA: TGTGCCAGCAGCCGAGGGGATAACTATGGCTACACCTTC.

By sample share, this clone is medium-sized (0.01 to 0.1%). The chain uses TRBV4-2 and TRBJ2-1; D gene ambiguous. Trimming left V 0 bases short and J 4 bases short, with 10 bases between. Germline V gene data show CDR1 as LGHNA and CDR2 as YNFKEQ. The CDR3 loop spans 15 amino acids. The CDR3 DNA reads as TGTGCCAGCAGCCAAGATCTAGGGCCGTACAATGAGCAGTTCTTC. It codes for CASSQDLGPYNEQFF.

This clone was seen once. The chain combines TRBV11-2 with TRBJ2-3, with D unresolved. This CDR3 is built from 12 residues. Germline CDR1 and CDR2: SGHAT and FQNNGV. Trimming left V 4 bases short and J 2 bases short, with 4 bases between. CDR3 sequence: CASSYSTDTQYF. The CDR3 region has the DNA TGTGCCAGCAGCTATTCCACAGATACGCAGTATTTT.

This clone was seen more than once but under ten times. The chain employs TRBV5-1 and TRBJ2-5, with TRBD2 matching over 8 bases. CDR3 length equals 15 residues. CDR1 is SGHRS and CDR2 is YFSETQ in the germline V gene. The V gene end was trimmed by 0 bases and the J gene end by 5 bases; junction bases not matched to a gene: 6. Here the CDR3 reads CASSLGSGSAETQYF. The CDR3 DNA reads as TGCGCCAGCAGCTTGGGGAGCGGGAGCGCTGAGACCCAGTACTTC.